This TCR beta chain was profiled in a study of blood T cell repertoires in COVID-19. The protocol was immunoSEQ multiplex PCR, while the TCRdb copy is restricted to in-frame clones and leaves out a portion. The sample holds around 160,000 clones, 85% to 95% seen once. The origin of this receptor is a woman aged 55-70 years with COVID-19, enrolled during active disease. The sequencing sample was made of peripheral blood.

The CDR3 nucleotides read TGTGCCAGCAGACGGCCGGGACAGGGAAACTCACCCCTCCACTTT. Its protein product is CASRRPGQGNSPLHF. The J gene is TRBJ1-6, the V gene TRBV6-5, with 9 positions matching TRBD1. Unmatched junction bases numbered 10, after V lost 6 bases and J lost 10 bases. The germline gives CDR1 MNHEY, CDR2 SVGAGI. This CDR3 is built from 15 residues.